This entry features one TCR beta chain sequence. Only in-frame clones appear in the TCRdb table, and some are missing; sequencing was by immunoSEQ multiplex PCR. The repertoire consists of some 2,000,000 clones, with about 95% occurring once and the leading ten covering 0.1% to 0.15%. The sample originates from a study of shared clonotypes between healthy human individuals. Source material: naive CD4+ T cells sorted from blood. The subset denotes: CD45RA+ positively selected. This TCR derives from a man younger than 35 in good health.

CDR3 in DNA: TGCGCCAGCAGCCAAGAAACTAGCGGGAACTACAATGAGCAGTTCTTC. It yields the protein CASSQETSGNYNEQFF. The chain links TRBV4-1 to TRBJ2-1, with TRBD2 matching 10 bases. CDR3 size: 16 residues. V lost 0 bases, J lost 3 bases, and 2 bases stayed unmatched. Per the germline V gene, CDR1 is MGHRA and CDR2 is YSYEKL.